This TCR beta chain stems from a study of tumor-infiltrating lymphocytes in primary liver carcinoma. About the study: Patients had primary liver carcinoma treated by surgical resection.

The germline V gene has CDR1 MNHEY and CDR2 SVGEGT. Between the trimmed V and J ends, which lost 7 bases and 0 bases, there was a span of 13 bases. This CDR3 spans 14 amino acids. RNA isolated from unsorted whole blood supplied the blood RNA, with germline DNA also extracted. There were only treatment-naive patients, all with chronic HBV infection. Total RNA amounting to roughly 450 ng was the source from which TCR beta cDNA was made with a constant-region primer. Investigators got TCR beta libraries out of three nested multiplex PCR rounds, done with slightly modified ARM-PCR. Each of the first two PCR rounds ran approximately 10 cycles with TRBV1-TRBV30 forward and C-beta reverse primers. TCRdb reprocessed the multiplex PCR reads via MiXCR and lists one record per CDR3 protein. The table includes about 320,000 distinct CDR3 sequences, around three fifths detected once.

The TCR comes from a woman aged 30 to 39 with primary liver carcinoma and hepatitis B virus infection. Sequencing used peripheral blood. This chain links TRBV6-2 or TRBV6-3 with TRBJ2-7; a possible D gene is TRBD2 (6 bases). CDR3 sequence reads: CASMSAGLSYEQYF. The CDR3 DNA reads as TGTGCCAGCATGAGTGCGGGGCTCTCCTACGAGCAGTACTTC.